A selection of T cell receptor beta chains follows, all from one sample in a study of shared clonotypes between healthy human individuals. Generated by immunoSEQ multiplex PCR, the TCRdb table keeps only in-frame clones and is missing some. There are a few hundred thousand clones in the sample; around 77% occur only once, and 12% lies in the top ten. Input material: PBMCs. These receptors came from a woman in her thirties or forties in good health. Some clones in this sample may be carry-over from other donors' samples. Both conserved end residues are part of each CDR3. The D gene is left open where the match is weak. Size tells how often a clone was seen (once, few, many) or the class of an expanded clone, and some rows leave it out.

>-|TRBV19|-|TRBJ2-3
TGTGCCAGTGGGGACGGCGGGGATACGCAGTATTTT
CASGDGGDTQYF
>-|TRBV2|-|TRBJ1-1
TGTGCCAGCAGTGAACACCTTCGGGGGGTTCCTGAAGCTTTCTTT
CASSEHLRGVPEAFF
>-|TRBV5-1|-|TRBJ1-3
TGCGCCAGCAGCTCTGGCAGGGAATCCGGAAACACCATATATTTT
CASSSGRESGNTIYF
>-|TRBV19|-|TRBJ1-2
TGTGCCAGCACGGACCCTACAGGGCGGTGCACCTTC
CASTDPTGRCTF
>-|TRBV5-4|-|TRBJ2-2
TGTGCCAGCAGCTTGGCCGAAGGCGGGGAGCTGTTTTTT
CASSLAEGGELFF
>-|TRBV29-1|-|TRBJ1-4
TGCAGCGCCACGACAGACGGAGTTGCAACTAATGAAAAACTGTTTTTT
CSATTDGVATNEKLFF
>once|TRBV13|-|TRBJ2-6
TGTGCCAGCAGCCCCGGTTCTGGGGCCAACGTCCTGACTTTC
CASSPGSGANVLTF
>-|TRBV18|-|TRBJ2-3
TGTGCCAGCTCTCCCGAGGGAGATACGCAGTATTTT
CASSPEGDTQYF
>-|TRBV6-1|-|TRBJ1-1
TGTGCCAGCAGTGCGGACAGCCTCCGCGACACTGAAGCTTTCTTT
CASSADSLRDTEAFF
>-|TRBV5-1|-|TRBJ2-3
TGCGCCAGCAGCTTTATGGACGTAGATACGCAGTATTTT
CASSFMDVDTQYF
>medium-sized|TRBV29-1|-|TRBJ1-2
TGCAGCGTTGAAGAGTGGCAAGGGGTTGTAGGGGGCTACACCTTC
CSVEEWQGVVGGYTF
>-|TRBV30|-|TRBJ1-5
TGTGCCTGGAGTCGTTCCAATAGCAATCAGCCCCAGCATTTT
CAWSRSNSNQPQHF
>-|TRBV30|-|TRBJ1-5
TGTGCCTGGAGTGGAGGACTTAGCAATCAGCCCCAGCATTTT
CAWSGGLSNQPQHF
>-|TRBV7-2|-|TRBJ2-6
TGTGCCAGCAGCTTTAGGTTTCTTGGCTCTGGGGCCAACGTCCTGACTTTC
CASSFRFLGSGANVLTF
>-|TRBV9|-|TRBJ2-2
TGTGCCAGCAGCGTATCAGGGACCAACACCGGGGAGCTGTTTTTT
CASSVSGTNTGELFF
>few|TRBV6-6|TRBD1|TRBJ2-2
TGTGCCAGCAGTCTAAGACAGGGGACCGGGGAGCTGTTTTTT
CASSLRQGTGELFF
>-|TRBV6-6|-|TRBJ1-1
TGTGCCAGCTCAGGGGTACGCCTTAGCACTGAAGCTTTCTTT
CASSGVRLSTEAFF
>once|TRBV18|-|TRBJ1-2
TGTGCCAGCTCACAGCAGAACTATGGCTACACCTTC
CASSQQNYGYTF
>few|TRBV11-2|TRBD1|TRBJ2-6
TGTGCCAGCAGCTCCGTCCGGGACAGGGGTTATGGGGCCAACGTCCTGACTTTC
CASSSVRDRGYGANVLTF
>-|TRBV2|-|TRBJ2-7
TGTGCCAGCAGTGAAGCCCTACCGGTTTACTACGAGCAGTACTTC
CASSEALPVYYEQYF
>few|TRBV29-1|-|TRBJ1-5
TGCAGCGTGGCGCAGGGCCAAGGTCAGCCCCAGCATTTT
CSVAQGQGQPQHF
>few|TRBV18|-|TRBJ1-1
TGTGCCAGCTCACAGGACAGGAACACTGAAGCTTTCTTT
CASSQDRNTEAFF
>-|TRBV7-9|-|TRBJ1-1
TGTGCCAGCAGCTTAGGGACATACATGAACACTGAAGCTTTCTTT
CASSLGTYMNTEAFF
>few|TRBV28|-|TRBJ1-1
TGTGCCAGCAATCGGCGGAGGGTTGGCACTGAAGCTTTCTTT
CASNRRRVGTEAFF
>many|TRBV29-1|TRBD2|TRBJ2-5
TGCAGCGTTGCGACTAGCGCAGGAGAGACCCAGTACTTC
CSVATSAGETQYF
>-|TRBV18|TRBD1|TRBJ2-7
TGTGCCAGCTCAAGGGACAGGGACTACGAGCAGTACTTC
CASSRDRDYEQYF
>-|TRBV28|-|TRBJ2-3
TGTGCCAGCAGCCTCCTGGCGAATACGCAGTATTTT
CASSLLANTQYF
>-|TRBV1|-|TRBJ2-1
TGCACCAGCAGCCAGGATGGATTCAGCTCCTACAATGAGCAGTTCTTC
CTSSQDGFSSYNEQFF
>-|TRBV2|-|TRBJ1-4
TGTGCCAGCAGTGAGCGGGATCAAGAAAAACTGTTTTTT
CASSERDQEKLFF
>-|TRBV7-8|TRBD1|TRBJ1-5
TGTGCCAGCAGCTCGTACGACAGGGTAAATCAGCCCCAGCATTTT
CASSSYDRVNQPQHF
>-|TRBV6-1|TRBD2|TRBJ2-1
TGTGCCAGCAGTGAAGTAAGCGGGAGGCTCTACAATGAGCAGTTCTTC
CASSEVSGRLYNEQFF
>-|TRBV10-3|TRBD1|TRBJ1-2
TGTGCCATCTGGGACACGGACAGGGACTATGGCTACACCTTC
CAIWDTDRDYGYTF
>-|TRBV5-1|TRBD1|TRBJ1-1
TGCGCCAGCAGCCCGACAGGGTCGATCACTGAAGCTTTCTTT
CASSPTGSITEAFF
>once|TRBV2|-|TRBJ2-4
TGTGCCAGCAGTGATTCCTGGGTCTCCAAAAACATTCAGTACTTC
CASSDSWVSKNIQYF
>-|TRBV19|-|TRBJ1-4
TGTGCCAGTAGTATCCAGGGCCGGGAAAAACTGTTTTTT
CASSIQGREKLFF
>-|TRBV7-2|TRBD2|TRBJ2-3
TGTGCCAGCAGCTTGGCGGGAGCCGGAGATACGCAGTATTTT
CASSLAGAGDTQYF
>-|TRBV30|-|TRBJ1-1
TGTGCCTGGAGTTTCGGGACATTGGGCACTGAAGCTTTCTTT
CAWSFGTLGTEAFF
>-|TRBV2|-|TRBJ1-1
TGTGCCAGCAGTGACAGTTTGATCATGAACACTGAAGCTTTCTTT
CASSDSLIMNTEAFF
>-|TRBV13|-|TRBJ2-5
TGTGCCAGCAGCGAACTAGCACAAGAGACCCAGTACTTC
CASSELAQETQYF
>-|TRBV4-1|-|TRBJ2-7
TGCGCCAGCAGCCAAGAATGGCTAGCTGGCGGAGAGCAGTACTTC
CASSQEWLAGGEQYF